This TCR beta chain was sequenced for a study of shared clonotypes between healthy human individuals. Across the study: Each donor had three CD4 naive, three CD4 memory, two CD8 naive and one CD8 memory plate.

Using immunoSEQ multiplex PCR, the repertoire was profiled, and TCRdb retains in-frame clones only, with some absent. The sample consists of 2 million to 3 million clones, over 85% of them appearing once. Nashville, Tennessee was home to all donors, each a Caucasian adult. The CDR3 extends over 13 amino acids. With V trimmed by 4 bases and J by 5 bases, 5 bases remained unmatched. Germline lookup yields CDR1 SGDLS and CDR2 YYNGEE. Input material: naive CD4+ T cells from PBMCs. The subset was: CD45RA+ positively selected. The sequence derives from a man between 18 and 35 years old in good health. Some clones in this sample may be carry-over from other donors' samples. The V call is TRBV9, the J call TRBJ2-7; 8 bases agree with TRBD1. The CDR3 DNA is TGTGCCAGCAGCACCACGGACAGGGACGAGCAGTACTTC. It encodes CASSTTDRDEQYF.